This T cell receptor beta chain appears in the sequencing data of a study of identical twins. The study, taken as a whole, reports: Out-of-frame sharing of TCR alpha in monozygotic twins was underestimated by models. Abundant beta clonotypes from cord blood had fewer insertions, unlike memory repertoires, which showed none.

TCRdb recomputed calls from the 5' RACE reads with MiXCR, one row per CDR3 protein. This table holds 240,000 or so distinct CDR3 sequences, about 10% found once. V was pared by 7 bases and J by 0 bases, with 14 bases between. CDR1 is DFQATT, CDR2 SNEGSKA, per germline (reference sequence). The length of the CDR3 is 14 residues. This clonotype was detected a few times. The target antigen is unknown. Donors were all healthy Caucasians. V usage is TRBV20-1 and J usage is TRBJ2-3, with a weak D call TRBD1 (5 bases). This TCR derives from a man aged 45-65 years in good health. Sequenced material: memory T cells sorted from blood. Written as DNA, the CDR3 is TGCAGTGTTCACAGGCAGACTAGCACAGATACGCAGTATTTT. Translating it yields CSVHRQTSTDTQYF.